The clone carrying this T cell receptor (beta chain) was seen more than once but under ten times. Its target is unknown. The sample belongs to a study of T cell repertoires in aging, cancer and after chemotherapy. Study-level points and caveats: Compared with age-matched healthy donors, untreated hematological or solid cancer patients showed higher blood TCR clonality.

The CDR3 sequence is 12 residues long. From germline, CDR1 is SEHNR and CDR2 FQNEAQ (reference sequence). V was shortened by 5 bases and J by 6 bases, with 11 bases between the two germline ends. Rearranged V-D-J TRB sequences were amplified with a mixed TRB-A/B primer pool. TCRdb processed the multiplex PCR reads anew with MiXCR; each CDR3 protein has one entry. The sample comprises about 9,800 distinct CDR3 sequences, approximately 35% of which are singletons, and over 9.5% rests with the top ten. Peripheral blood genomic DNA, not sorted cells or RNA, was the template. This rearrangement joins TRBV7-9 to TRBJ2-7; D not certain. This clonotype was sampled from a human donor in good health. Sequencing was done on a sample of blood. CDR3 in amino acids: CASSLSSGEQYF. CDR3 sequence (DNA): TGTGCCAGCAGCCTTAGTTCAGGCGAGCAGTACTTC.